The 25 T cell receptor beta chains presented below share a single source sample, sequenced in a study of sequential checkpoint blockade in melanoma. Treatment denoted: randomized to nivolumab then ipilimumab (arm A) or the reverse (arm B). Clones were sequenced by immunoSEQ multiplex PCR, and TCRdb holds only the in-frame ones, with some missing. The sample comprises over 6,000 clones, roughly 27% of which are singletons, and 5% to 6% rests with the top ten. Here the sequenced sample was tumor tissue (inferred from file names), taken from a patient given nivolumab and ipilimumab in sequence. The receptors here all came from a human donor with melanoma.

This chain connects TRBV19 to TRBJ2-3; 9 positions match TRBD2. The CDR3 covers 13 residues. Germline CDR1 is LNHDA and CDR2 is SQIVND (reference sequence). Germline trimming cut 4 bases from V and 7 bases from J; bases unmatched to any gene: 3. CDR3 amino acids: CASSKLAGNTQYF. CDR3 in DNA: TGTGCCAGTAGTAAGCTAGCGGGAAATACGCAGTATTTT.

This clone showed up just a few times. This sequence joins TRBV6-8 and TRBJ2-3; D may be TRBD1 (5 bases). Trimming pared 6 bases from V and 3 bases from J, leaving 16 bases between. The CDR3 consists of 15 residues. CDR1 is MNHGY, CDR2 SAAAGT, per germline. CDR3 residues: CASSKPLQGTDTQYF. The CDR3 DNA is TGTGCCAGCAGCAAACCCCTGCAGGGAACAGATACGCAGTATTTT.

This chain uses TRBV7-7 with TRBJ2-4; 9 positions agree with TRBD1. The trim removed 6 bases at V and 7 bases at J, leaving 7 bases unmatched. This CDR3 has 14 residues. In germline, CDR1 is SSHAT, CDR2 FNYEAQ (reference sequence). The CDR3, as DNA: TGTGCCAGCAGACTACAGGGGGCGTCGAACATTCAGTACTTC. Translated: CASRLQGASNIQYF.

The CDR3 bases are TGTGCCTCCGCGACTAGCGGGAGTGGAGAGACCCAGTACTTC. Translated, it gives CASATSGSGETQYF. The chain is built from TRBV30 and TRBJ2-5, with 12 bases fitting TRBD2. The CDR3 length is 14 residues. J lost 4 bases, V lost 7 bases, and 7 bases had no gene match. Per germline, CDR1 GTSNPN and CDR2 SVGIG (reference sequence).

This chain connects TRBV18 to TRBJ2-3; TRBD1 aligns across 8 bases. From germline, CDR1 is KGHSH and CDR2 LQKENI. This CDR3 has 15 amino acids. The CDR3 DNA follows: TGTGCGCCCTTCCCCGGACAGGGTAGCACAGATACGCAGTATTTT. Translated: CAPFPGQGSTDTQYF.

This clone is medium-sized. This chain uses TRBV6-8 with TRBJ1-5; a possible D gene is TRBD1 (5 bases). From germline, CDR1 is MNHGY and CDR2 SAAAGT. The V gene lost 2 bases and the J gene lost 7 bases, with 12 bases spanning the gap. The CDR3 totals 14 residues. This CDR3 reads CASSYVRVGQPQHF. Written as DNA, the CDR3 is TGTGCCAGCAGTTACGTCAGGGTCGGGCAGCCCCAGCATTTT.

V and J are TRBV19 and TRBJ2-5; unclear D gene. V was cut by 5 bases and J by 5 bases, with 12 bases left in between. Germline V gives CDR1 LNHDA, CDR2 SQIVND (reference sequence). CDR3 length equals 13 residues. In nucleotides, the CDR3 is TGTGCCAGTAGTGCCCGAAAAATGGAGACCCAGTACTTC. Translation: CASSARKMETQYF.

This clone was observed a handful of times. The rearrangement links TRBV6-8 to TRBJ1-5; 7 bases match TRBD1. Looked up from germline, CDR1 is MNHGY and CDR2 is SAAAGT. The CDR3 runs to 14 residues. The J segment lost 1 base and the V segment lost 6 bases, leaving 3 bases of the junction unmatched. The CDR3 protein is CASRNRGSNQPQHF. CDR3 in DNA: TGTGCCAGCAGAAACAGGGGAAGCAATCAGCCCCAGCATTTT.

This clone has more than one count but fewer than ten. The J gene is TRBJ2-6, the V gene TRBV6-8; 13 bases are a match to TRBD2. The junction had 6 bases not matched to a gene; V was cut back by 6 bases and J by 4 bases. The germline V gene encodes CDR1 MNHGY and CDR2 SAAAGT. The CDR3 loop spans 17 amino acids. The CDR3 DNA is TGTGCCAGCAGCGGACTAGCGGGAGTGAGGGGGGCCAACGTCCTGACTTTC. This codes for CASSGLAGVRGANVLTF.

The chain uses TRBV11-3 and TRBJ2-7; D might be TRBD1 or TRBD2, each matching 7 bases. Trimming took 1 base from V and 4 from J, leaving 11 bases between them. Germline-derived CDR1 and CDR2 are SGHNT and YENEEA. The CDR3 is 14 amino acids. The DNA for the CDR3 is TGTGCCAGCAGCTTAGGACAGGGAGGGTACGAGCAGTACTTC. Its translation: CASSLGQGGYEQYF.

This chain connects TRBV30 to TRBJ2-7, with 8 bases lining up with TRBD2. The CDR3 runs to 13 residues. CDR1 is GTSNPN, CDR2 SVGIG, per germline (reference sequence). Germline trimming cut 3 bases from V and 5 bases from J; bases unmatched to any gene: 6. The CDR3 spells CAWRQRGFDEQYF. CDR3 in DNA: TGTGCCTGGAGGCAGCGGGGGTTCGACGAGCAGTACTTC.

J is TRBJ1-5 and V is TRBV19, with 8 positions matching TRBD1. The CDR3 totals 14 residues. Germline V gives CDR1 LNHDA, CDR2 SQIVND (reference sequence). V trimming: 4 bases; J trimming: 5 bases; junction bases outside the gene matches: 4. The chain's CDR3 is CASSKKQGDQPQHF. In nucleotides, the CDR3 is TGTGCCAGTAGTAAAAAACAGGGGGATCAGCCCCAGCATTTT.

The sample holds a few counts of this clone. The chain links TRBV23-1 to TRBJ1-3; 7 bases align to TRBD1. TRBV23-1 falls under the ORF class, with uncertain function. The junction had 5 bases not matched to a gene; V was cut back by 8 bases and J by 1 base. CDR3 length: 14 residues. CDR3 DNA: TGCGCCAGCGGAAGGGGGCTGTCTGGAAACACCATATATTTT. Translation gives CASGRGLSGNTIYF.

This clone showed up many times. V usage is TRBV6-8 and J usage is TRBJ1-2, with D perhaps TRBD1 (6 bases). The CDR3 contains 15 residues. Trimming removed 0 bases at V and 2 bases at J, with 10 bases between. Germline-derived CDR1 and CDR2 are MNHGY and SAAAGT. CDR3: CASSYSSQGNYGYTF. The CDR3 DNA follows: TGTGCCAGCAGTTACTCGAGCCAGGGGAACTATGGCTACACCTTC.

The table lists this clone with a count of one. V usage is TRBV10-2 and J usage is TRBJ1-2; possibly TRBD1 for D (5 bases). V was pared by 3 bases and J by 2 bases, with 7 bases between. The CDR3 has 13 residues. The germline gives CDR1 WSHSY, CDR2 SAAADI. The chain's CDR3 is CASSDKGNYGYTF. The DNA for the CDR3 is TGCGCCAGCAGTGACAAGGGGAACTATGGCTACACCTTC.

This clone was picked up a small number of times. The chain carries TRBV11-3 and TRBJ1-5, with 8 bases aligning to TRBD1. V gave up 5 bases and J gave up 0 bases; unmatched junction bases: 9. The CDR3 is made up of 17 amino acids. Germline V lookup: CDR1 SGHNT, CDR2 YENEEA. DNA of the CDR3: TGTGCCAGCAGCCCCGGACAGGGTGAATTTAGCAATCAGCCCCAGCATTTT. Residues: CASSPGQGEFSNQPQHF.

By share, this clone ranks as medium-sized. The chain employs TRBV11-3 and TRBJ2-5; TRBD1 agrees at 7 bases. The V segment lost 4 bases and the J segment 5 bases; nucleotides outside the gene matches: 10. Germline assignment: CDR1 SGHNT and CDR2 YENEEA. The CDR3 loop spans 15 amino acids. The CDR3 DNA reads TGTGCCAGCAGCTCGACAGGGTTCCTCGGGGAGACCCAGTACTTC. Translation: CASSSTGFLGETQYF.

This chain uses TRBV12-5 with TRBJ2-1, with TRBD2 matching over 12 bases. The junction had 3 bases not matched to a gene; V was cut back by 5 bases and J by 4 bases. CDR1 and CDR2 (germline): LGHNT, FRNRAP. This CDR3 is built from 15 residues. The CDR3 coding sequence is TGTGCTAGTGGTCTCGGACTAGCGGGGTACAATGAGCAGTTCTTC. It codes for CASGLGLAGYNEQFF. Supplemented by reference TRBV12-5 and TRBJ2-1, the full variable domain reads DARVTQTPRHKVTEMGQEVTMRCQPILGHNTVFWYRQTMMQGLELLAYFRNRAPLDDSGMPKDRFSAEMPDATLATLKIQPSEPRDSAVYFCASGLGLAGYNEQFFGPGTRLTVL.

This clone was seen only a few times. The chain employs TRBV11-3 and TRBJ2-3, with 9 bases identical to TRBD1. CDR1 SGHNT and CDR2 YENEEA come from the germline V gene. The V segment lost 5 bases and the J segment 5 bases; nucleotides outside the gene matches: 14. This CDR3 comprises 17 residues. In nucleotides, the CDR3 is TGTGCCAGCAGCAAAAGGACCGGGACAGGGCAGGGAGATACGCAGTATTTT. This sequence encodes CASSKRTGTGQGDTQYF.

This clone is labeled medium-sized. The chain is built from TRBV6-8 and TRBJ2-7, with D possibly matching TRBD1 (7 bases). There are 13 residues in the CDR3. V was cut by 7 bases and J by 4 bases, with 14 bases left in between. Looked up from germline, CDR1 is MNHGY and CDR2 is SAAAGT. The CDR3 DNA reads TGTGCCAGCAAGCTGACAGGGAGGTACGAGCAGTACTTC. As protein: CASKLTGRYEQYF.

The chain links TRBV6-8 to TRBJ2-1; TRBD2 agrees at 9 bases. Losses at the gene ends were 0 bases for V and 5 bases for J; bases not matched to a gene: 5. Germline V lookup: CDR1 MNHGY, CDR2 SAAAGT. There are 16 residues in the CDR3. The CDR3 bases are TGTGCCAGCAGTTACTCGTGGCTAGCGGGAAACAATGAGCAGTTCTTC. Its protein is CASSYSWLAGNNEQFF.

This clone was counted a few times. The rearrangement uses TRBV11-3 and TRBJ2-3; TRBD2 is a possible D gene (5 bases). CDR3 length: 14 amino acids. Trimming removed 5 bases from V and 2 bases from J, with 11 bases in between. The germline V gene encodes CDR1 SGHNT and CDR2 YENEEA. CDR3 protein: CASSPGLNTDTQYF. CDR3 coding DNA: TGTGCCAGCAGCCCGGGGTTGAACACAGATACGCAGTATTTT.

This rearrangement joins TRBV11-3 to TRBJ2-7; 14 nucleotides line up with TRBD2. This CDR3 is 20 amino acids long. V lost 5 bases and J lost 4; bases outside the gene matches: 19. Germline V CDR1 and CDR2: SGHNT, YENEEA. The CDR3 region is CASSLLIVPGLAGEKYEQYF. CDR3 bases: TGTGCCAGCAGCCTACTAATCGTCCCGGGACTAGCGGGAGAGAAGTACGAGCAGTACTTC.

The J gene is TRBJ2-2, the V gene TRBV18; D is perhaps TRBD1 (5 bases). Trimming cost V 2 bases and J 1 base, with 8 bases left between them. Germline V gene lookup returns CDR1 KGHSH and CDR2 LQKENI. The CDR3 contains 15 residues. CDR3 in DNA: TGTGCCAGCTCACCAAACGGACAGAACACCGGGGAGCTGTTTTTT. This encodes CASSPNGQNTGELFF.

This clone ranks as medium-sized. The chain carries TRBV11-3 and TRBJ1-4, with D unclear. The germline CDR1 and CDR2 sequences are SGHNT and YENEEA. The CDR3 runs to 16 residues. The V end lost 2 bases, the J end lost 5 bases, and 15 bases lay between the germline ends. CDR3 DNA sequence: TGTGCCAGCAGCTTAACTAGCCCGTGGGTAAATGAAAAACTGTTTTTT. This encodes CASSLTSPWVNEKLFF.